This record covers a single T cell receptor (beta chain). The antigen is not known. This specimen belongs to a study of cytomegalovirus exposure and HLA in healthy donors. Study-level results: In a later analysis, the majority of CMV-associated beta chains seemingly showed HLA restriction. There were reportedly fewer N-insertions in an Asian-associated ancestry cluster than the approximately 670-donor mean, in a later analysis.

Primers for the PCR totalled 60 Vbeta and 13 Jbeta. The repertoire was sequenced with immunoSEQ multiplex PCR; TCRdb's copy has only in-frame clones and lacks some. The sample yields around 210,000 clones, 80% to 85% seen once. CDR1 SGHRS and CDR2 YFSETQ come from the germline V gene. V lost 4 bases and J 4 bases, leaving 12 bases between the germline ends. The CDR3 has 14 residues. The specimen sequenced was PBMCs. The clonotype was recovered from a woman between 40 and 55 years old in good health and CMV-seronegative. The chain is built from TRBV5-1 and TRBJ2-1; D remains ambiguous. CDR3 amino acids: CASSPLTGYNEQFF. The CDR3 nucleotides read TGCGCCAGCAGCCCGCTGACTGGTTACAATGAGCAGTTCTTC.